Described below is a single T cell receptor beta chain sequence and its context. The clone's antigen remains unknown. No base quality values were provided; no much bigger clone lies one nucleotide off. The data stem from a study of T cells in Graves' hyperthyroidism and ophthalmopathy (dated by TCRdb to about 2019). Concerning the study at large: TCR V-J signatures able to tell the groups apart were searched for in a discovery cohort of 90 to 100 patients, of whom 43 had Graves' ophthalmopathy and about 60 had stable Graves' hyperthyroidism. According to the paper, TCR Vbeta CDR3 sequencing was carried out on approximately 140 peripheral blood samples, which came from fewer than 50 ophthalmopathy, 75 or so hyperthyroidism and approximately 17 progressor patients. In roughly six Graves' hyperthyroidism patients, the study also compared T-cell repertoires from thyroid tissue with T-cell repertoires from blood. Prospective prediction of ophthalmopathy was tested in an independent validation cohort of fewer than 20 hyperthyroidism patients and 15 to 17 patients who later progressed to ophthalmopathy. For training and testing, the approximately 97 patients in the discovery cohort were randomly divided in a 7:3 ratio. Following sampling, methimazole starting at 30 mg daily was given to hyperthyroidism patients, and high-dose intravenous methylprednisolone was given to ophthalmopathy patients.

What the study reported, not specific to this receptor: No statistical method was used to set the sample size in advance, and investigators knew the group allocation. A 13 V-J signature model separated ophthalmopathy from stable hyperthyroidism, with just over 85% sensitivity and roughly 82% specificity in cross-validation and 80%/75% in testing. Blood samples also contained most of the expanded thyroid clonotypes (frequency above 0.001), which suggests that blood repertoires may reflect thyroid immune responses. In validation, the model predicted progression to ophthalmopathy with roughly 66% sensitivity and 72.22% specificity, a median of 6.5 months before onset.

The TCR beta CDR3 regions were amplified from the RNA transcripts. For the first round of RT-PCR on the TCR CDR3, the HTBI primer set was used together with the Qiagen OneStep RT-PCR kit. The libraries were constructed in a second round of multiplex PCR and then size-selected and purified. Sequencing of the libraries was done on an Illumina HiSeq2000 using paired-end 100 bp reads. The original methods were these. SOAPnuke was used to process the raw data, removing reads that contained adapters or uncalled bases, had a mean Phred below 15, or lacked an exact match to the constant primer or identifier. High-quality paired reads were merged using COPE v1.2.5, and each unique nucleotide sequence was defined as a clonotype. Clonotypes were aligned to IMGT TRBV, TRBD and TRBJ reference segments using MiTCR v1.1. Only V-J combinations with frequency above 0.0001, covering roughly 99% of repertoires, were analysed. The TCS score was defined as the ratio of F50 (clonal expansion) to E x V (chaos), calculated using BLOSUM62-based TCRdist between CDR3 peptides within each V-J. Welch's t-statistics and random forest reduced just over 500 V-J features to 10 to 15, which were used in a naive Bayes classifier (R e1071). The Morisita-Horn index was used to measure how similar the thyroid and blood repertoires were. Through fastp at Q25 and MiXCR, TCRdb rebuilt clones from the public reads, retaining in-frame beta chains. For every CDR3 protein sequence, its rows merge into one entry that carries the most common genes and DNA. The V and J calls and clone size come from TCRdb's table, not from the authors' own analysis. In all, the sample holds hundreds of thousands of distinct CDR3 sequences, and 45% of those were seen once. The ten largest clonotypes hold roughly 6.5% of the sample.

There are 14 amino acids in the CDR3, from cysteine to phenylalanine inclusive. The kept DNA is CDR3 alone, 42 bases in frame from the first base. From the germline V gene, CDR1 is SQVTM and CDR2 is ANQGSEA. V and J lose 6 bases and 4 bases, and a span of 15 bases separates them. Patients with uncontrolled infections, other autoimmune diseases, pregnancy or lactation were excluded. Diagnoses were based on clinical symptoms, serum thyroxine and TRAb, thyroid ultrasound and orbital computed tomography. Trizol reagent was used to extract total RNA, and RNA quality was then checked on an Agilent 2100 Bioanalyzer.

This receptor was taken from an adult man with Graves' disease, either hyperthyroidism or ophthalmopathy (not recorded which). Sample: peripheral blood or thyroid tissue (not recorded which). The rearrangement joined TRBV29-1 to TRBJ1-4; the D gene assignment is ambiguous. DNA sequence: TGCAGCGTCGATACCGGACGGCTTAATGAAAAACTGTTTTTT. It codes for CSVDTGRLNEKLFF.